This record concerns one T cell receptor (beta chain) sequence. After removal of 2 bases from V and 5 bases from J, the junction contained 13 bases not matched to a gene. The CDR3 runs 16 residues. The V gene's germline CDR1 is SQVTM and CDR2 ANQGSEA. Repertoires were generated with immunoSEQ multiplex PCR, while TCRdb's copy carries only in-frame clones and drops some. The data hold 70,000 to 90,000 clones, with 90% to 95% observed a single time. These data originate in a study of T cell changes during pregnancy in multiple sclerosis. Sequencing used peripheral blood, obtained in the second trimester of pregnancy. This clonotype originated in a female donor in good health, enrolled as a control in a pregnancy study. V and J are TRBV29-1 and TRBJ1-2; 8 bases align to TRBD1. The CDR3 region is CSVEYYLGQGDYGYTF. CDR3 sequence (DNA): TGCAGCGTTGAATACTACCTCGGACAGGGAGATTATGGCTACACCTTC.